This T cell receptor beta chain came from a study of regulatory T cells in long-lasting Graves disease. Study conclusions and caveats: Persistent disease exhibited a predilection for TRBV28, TRBJ1-2 and TRBJ2-5. The researchers studied only peripheral blood, not thyroid tissue.

Specified time point: newly diagnosed GD, antithyroid drugs for less than 3 months. The TCR library was made from RNA extracted from PBMCs. J was trimmed by 7 bases and V by 5 bases; bases with no gene match: 15. There are 17 residues in the CDR3. The germline gives CDR1 MDHEN, CDR2 SYDVKM. Libraries of TCR beta came from iRepertoire HTBI primers plus Arm-PCR of CDR3 regions. TCRdb redid the calling of the multiplex PCR reads with MiXCR, one entry per CDR3 protein. The sample records hundreds of thousands of distinct CDR3 sequences, roughly 15% being singletons. This clonotype was counted a few times. Its antigen remains unknown. These data were also reused for a study on T cells in Graves' hyperthyroidism and ophthalmopathy. That work states: For Graves' hyperthyroidism to be stable, ophthalmopathy could not progress within 18 months.

The sequence derives from a woman aged 25 to 39 with Graves disease. The rearrangement uses TRBV28 and TRBJ2-1, with 9 bases identical to TRBD1. Sequences were derived from peripheral blood mononuclear cells (PBMCs), sampled at new diagnosis, from a patient treated with antithyroid drugs. The CDR3 DNA follows: TGTGCCAGCAGTCCCATACAGGGGGCACTGGAATTGAATGAGCAGTTCTTC. It encodes CASSPIQGALELNEQFF.